Below are 27 T cell receptor beta chains sequenced from a single sample in a study of T cell changes during pregnancy in multiple sclerosis. Assay used: immunoSEQ multiplex PCR; TCRdb lists only in-frame clones, some missing. Altogether 65,000 to 70,000 clones are present, over 80% being singletons, with the ten largest covering less than 2%. Here the sequenced sample was peripheral blood, taken in the third trimester of pregnancy. These receptors were taken from a female donor in good health, enrolled as a control in a pregnancy study.

The chain combines TRBV30 with TRBJ1-2; unclear D gene. The CDR3 contains 10 residues. Trimming shortened V by 6 bases and J by 8 bases, and 10 bases separated the two germline ends. CDR1 and CDR2 from the germline V gene are GTSNPN and SVGIG (reference sequence). The CDR3 protein is CACHNGGYTF. In nucleotides, the CDR3 is TGTGCCTGCCATAACGGGGGCTACACCTTC.

The CDR3 region has the DNA TGTGCCAGCAGCCAAGATCCGGGTAGTCCCGGCGAGCAGTACTTC. Translation: CASSQDPGSPGEQYF. The chain links TRBV4-2 to TRBJ2-7; D not resolved. The V and J ends lost 0 bases and 6 bases respectively, with 15 bases between them. This CDR3 has 15 amino acids. Germline-derived CDR1 and CDR2 are LGHNA and YNFKEQ.

V gene TRBV30 combines with J gene TRBJ1-1; D remains ambiguous. There are 11 residues in the CDR3. Trimming shortened V by 3 bases and J by 7 bases, and 9 bases separated the two germline ends. Germline CDR1 reads GTSNPN; CDR2 reads SVGIG (reference sequence). CDR3 sequence: CAWRVVGEAFF. The DNA for the CDR3 is TGTGCCTGGAGAGTGGTCGGTGAAGCTTTCTTT.

This clone has only one observation. The chain links TRBV15 to TRBJ1-1; tentative D call: TRBD1 (6 bases). Germline V gene data show CDR1 as LNHNV and CDR2 as YYDKDF (reference sequence). CDR3 size: 18 residues. The V gene lost 0 bases and the J gene lost 3 bases, with 20 bases spanning the gap. For the CDR3, the DNA is TGTGCCACCAGCAGAGATGCGGTAGCAGGCCCAGGGGACACTGAAGCTTTCTTT. The encoded protein is CATSRDAVAGPGDTEAFF.

The V gene is TRBV6-5, the J gene TRBJ2-2; the match to TRBD2 covers 9 bases. The length of the CDR3 is 15 residues. CDR1 and CDR2 from the germline V gene are MNHEY and SVGAGI. The J segment lost 1 base and the V segment lost 6 bases, leaving 3 bases of the junction unmatched. The CDR3 DNA reads as TGTGCCAGCAGGTTAGCGGGAGAGAACACCGGGGAGCTGTTTTTT. Protein: CASRLAGENTGELFF.

The genes are TRBV5-1 and TRBJ2-2, with TRBD2 as a possible D gene (7 bases). The V end was cut by 6 bases, the J end by 5 bases, with 20 bases between. Germline values: CDR1 SGHRS, CDR2 YFSETQ. This CDR3 spans 16 amino acids. In DNA, the CDR3 is TGCGCCAGCACGGGCGGAGGGGGGGCGCCGACCGGGGAGCTGTTTTTT. Translated, it gives CASTGGGGAPTGELFF.

The chain combines TRBV14 with TRBJ2-5; D possibly corresponds to TRBD1 (6 bases). In germline, CDR1 is SGHDN, CDR2 FVKESK. V was clipped by 6 bases and J by 5 bases, with 19 bases between them. The CDR3 contains 15 residues. CDR3 amino acids: CASSLGTSELETQYF. The CDR3 nucleotides read TGTGCCAGCAGTCTCGGGACATCAGAGCTCGAGACCCAGTACTTC.

The genes are TRBV5-6 and TRBJ1-2, with D possibly TRBD1 on 6 matching bases. The CDR3 consists of 14 residues. The V end lost 6 bases, the J end lost 4 bases, and 16 bases lay between the germline ends. Germline V CDR1 and CDR2: SGHDT, YYEEEE. The CDR3 reads CASKYPGQGYGYTF. The CDR3 region has the DNA TGTGCCAGCAAATACCCGGGACAAGGCTATGGCTACACCTTC.

The V gene is TRBV2, the J gene TRBJ2-7, with D perhaps TRBD1 (6 bases). This CDR3 is 13 amino acids long. Germline CDR1 and CDR2: SNHLY and FYNNEI. Trimming shortened V by 6 bases and J by 1 base, and 10 bases separated the two germline ends. The CDR3 loop is CASRNRESYEQYF. The CDR3 DNA reads as TGTGCCAGCAGAAACAGGGAATCCTACGAGCAGTACTTC.

J is TRBJ2-3 and V is TRBV10-1, with 10 positions matching TRBD2. V was clipped by 6 bases and J by 10 bases; unmatched bases: 16. Germline values: CDR1 WNHNN, CDR2 SYGVQD (reference sequence). This CDR3 is built from 16 residues. For the CDR3, the DNA is TGCGCCAGCAGCCTAACACTAGCGGGACCTCGCCAAGCGCAGTATTTT. It encodes CASSLTLAGPRQAQYF.

This chain connects TRBV9 to TRBJ1-5; D might be TRBD1 (5 bases). Trimming shortened V by 0 bases and J by 3 bases, and 10 bases separated the two germline ends. Germline V lookup: CDR1 SGDLS, CDR2 YYNGEE. The CDR3 runs 15 residues. The CDR3 DNA is TGTGCCAGCAGCGTAGGCGGGGCGTACAATCAGCCCCAGCATTTT. It is translated as CASSVGGAYNQPQHF.

V usage is TRBV7-9 and J usage is TRBJ2-2; TRBD1 agrees at 10 bases. Germline loops: CDR1 SEHNR, CDR2 FQNEAQ (reference sequence). This CDR3 region has 14 residues. The V and J ends lost 5 bases and 8 bases, in that order; junction bases with no gene match: 5. This chain's CDR3 is CASSAGQGIGELFF. CDR3 in DNA: TGTGCCAGCAGCGCGGGACAGGGGATAGGGGAGCTGTTTTTT.

This chain joins TRBV19 and TRBJ1-2; the D is unclear. CDR1 is LNHDA and CDR2 is SQIVND in the germline V gene (reference sequence). V shed 7 bases and J shed 2 bases, with 23 bases lying between them. CDR3 length equals 17 residues. CDR3 amino acids: CASTSRGVDIGNYGYTF. The CDR3 DNA is TGTGCCAGTACCTCCCGGGGTGTTGACATCGGGAACTATGGCTACACCTTC.

This chain joins TRBV7-9 and TRBJ2-1; maybe TRBD2 (5 bases). V was clipped by 3 bases and J by 4 bases, with 16 bases between them. CDR1 is SEHNR and CDR2 is FQNEAQ in the germline V gene (reference sequence). The CDR3 is 16 amino acids. This CDR3 is CASSLLLGVGYNEQFF. DNA for the CDR3: TGTGCCAGCAGCTTGTTGTTGGGAGTAGGGTACAATGAGCAGTTCTTC.

This rearrangement joins TRBV5-1 to TRBJ2-7; 8 positions match TRBD1. J was trimmed by 3 bases and V by 3 bases; bases with no gene match: 5. This CDR3 comprises 14 residues. CDR1 and CDR2 from the germline V gene are SGHRS and YFSETQ. The CDR3 is CASSSNRGVYEQYF. CDR3 DNA sequence: TGCGCCAGCAGCTCTAACAGGGGGGTCTACGAGCAGTACTTC.

V gene TRBV5-1 combines with J gene TRBJ2-7; D might be TRBD2 (5 bases). This CDR3 region has 13 residues. V gave up 2 bases and J gave up 5 bases, with 11 bases separating them. Germline CDR1 is SGHRS and CDR2 is YFSETQ. CDR3 bases: TGCGCCAGCAGCTTACTAGGATCGGACGAGCAGTACTTC. Residues: CASSLLGSDEQYF.

The J gene is TRBJ2-3, the V gene TRBV29-1; TRBD2 agrees at 8 bases. V dropped 3 bases and J dropped 1; count of bases not matched to a gene: 0. This CDR3 has 13 amino acids. Germline V gene sequence: CDR1 SQVTM, CDR2 ANQGSEA. CDR3 in amino acids: CSVERGGTDTQYF. DNA of the CDR3: TGCAGCGTTGAGCGGGGGGGCACAGATACGCAGTATTTT.

This clone was found once. The rearrangement links TRBV6-6 to TRBJ1-1; D may be TRBD1 (5 bases). Germline V gene data show CDR1 as MNHNY and CDR2 as SVGAGI (reference sequence). Trimming removed 5 bases at V and 11 bases at J, with 18 bases between. The CDR3 contains 13 residues. CDR3 DNA: TGTGCCAGCAGTCCCGGAGGGGTTGGCCGCGCTTTCTTT. Translation gives CASSPGGVGRAFF.

The J gene is TRBJ1-2, the V gene TRBV18; 11 bases are a match to TRBD1. The CDR3 runs to 15 residues. From germline, CDR1 is KGHSH and CDR2 LQKENI. Trimming at V came to 2 bases and at J to 5 bases, leaving 4 bases not matched to a gene. This chain's CDR3 is CASSPGQGAKYGYTF. CDR3 DNA: TGTGCCAGCTCACCAGGACAGGGGGCAAAATATGGCTACACCTTC.

The chain uses TRBV30 and TRBJ2-1, with 9 bases matching TRBD2. The V and J ends lost 8 bases and 9 bases, in that order; junction bases with no gene match: 14. Germline CDR1 reads GTSNPN; CDR2 reads SVGIG (reference sequence). This CDR3 has 14 amino acids. As DNA, the CDR3 is TGTGCCCGGGCTAGGGGTAGCGGGAGTACTGAGCAGTTCTTC. This codes for CARARGSGSTEQFF.

A single count supports this clone. The chain recombines TRBV28 with TRBJ1-1; 7 bases are a match to TRBD1. The V segment lost 5 bases and the J segment 9 bases; nucleotides outside the gene matches: 15. This CDR3 contains 15 residues. Per the germline V gene, CDR1 is MDHEN and CDR2 is SYDVKM. The CDR3 region is CASSKRTGTRTKAFF. In DNA, the CDR3 is TGTGCCAGCAGTAAACGGACAGGAACTAGGACAAAAGCTTTCTTT.

The rearrangement joins TRBV10-3 to TRBJ2-7; 10 nucleotides agree with TRBD1. The CDR3 runs 14 residues. CDR1 is ENHRY and CDR2 is SYGVKD in the germline V gene. With 6 bases clipped from V and 2 bases from J, the junction kept 4 bases outside the gene matches. CDR3 sequence reads: CAIRGDRGTYEQYF. CDR3 sequence (DNA): TGTGCCATCAGGGGGGACAGGGGAACCTACGAGCAGTACTTC.

The chain combines TRBV13 with TRBJ2-1, with 8 bases aligning to TRBD2. V shed 2 bases, J shed 3 bases, and the junction held 3 bases outside the gene matches. This CDR3 comprises 15 residues. Germline loops: CDR1 PRHDT, CDR2 FYEKMQ (reference sequence). In DNA form, the CDR3 reads TGTGCCAGCAGCTTACGTAGCGGGATCTACAATGAGCAGTTCTTC. This encodes CASSLRSGIYNEQFF.

The CDR3 region has the DNA TGTGCCTCCGAACAGGGGTCGATGAACACTGAAGCTTTCTTT. This gives the protein CASEQGSMNTEAFF. This chain connects TRBV30 to TRBJ1-1; 7 nucleotides match TRBD1. Germline values: CDR1 GTSNPN, CDR2 SVGIG (reference sequence). CDR3 length: 14 residues. Trimming at V came to 7 bases and at J to 0 bases, leaving 8 bases not matched to a gene.

The chain couples TRBV30 to TRBJ1-2, with TRBD1 as a possible D gene (5 bases). The germline V gene encodes CDR1 GTSNPN and CDR2 SVGIG (reference sequence). The CDR3 sequence is 11 residues long. The V gene lost 0 bases and the J gene lost 12 bases, with 11 bases spanning the gap. This CDR3 is CAWSVFRQHTF. The CDR3 DNA follows: TGTGCCTGGAGTGTATTCCGACAGCACACCTTC.

The CDR3 nucleotides are TGTGCCAGCAGCCCACAGGGGCAGGGTGGCGAGCAGTACTTC. Protein product: CASSPQGQGGEQYF. V is TRBV7-2 and J is TRBJ2-7; 7 positions agree with TRBD1. Germline loops: CDR1 SGHTA, CDR2 FQGNSA. The CDR3 runs 14 residues. The J segment lost 6 bases and the V segment lost 5 bases, leaving 10 bases of the junction unmatched.

This chain uses TRBV19 with TRBJ1-4; 7 bases agree with TRBD1. The CDR3 is made up of 14 amino acids. The germline V gene encodes CDR1 LNHDA and CDR2 SQIVND (reference sequence). The V gene end was trimmed by 3 bases and the J gene end by 6 bases; junction bases not matched to a gene: 4. The CDR3 DNA reads as TGTGCCAGTAGTATTGGGACAGTTCATGAAAAACTGTTTTTT. Translated, it gives CASSIGTVHEKLFF.